Listed below are T cell receptor beta chains from one sample, sequenced in a study of cytomegalovirus exposure and HLA in healthy donors. Assay used: immunoSEQ multiplex PCR; TCRdb lists only in-frame clones, some missing. This table holds roughly 100,000 clones. Material: PBMCs. The source of these receptors is a middle-aged man in good health and CMV-seropositive. CDR3s leave out the opening cysteine and the closing phenylalanine or tryptophan. The order of the fields is CDR3 protein, V gene, J gene.

ASGQTQGNIQY	TRBV7-2	TRBJ2-4
ASSYDRGGGYT	TRBV7-3	TRBJ1-2
ASSLGGAGTYNEQF	TRBV5-1	TRBJ2-1
ASSLLSDIILI	TRBV28	TRBJ2-1
ASSGVVEAF	TRBV19	TRBJ1-1
ASSCPSGPLTEAF	TRBV7-9	TRBJ1-1
ATSYDSNQPQH	TRBV7-9	TRBJ1-5
ASSSGQNSNQPQH	TRBV28	TRBJ1-5
ASSVTGVVYNEQF	TRBV9	TRBJ2-1
ASSSSGLSGNTIY	TRBV6-6	TRBJ1-3
ASSPRSQGAGNTEAF	TRBV18	TRBJ1-1
ASSRGSSGTDTQY	TRBV7-2	TRBJ2-3
SVDMNTEAF	TRBV29-1	TRBJ1-1
SAGGGSESPQH	TRBV29-1	TRBJ1-5
ASSFSRGRTRQGQETQY	TRBV7-9	TRBJ2-5
ASTPLGRGTEVF	TRBV27	TRBJ1-1
ASSLTVRASGRYNEQF	TRBV28	TRBJ2-1
ASSRPGLAGGSSYEQY	TRBV18	TRBJ2-7
ASSLGTSGQETQY	TRBV6-4	TRBJ2-5
ATSRDERQGLSGNTIY	TRBV15	TRBJ1-3
ASRTGGRETQY	TRBV19	TRBJ2-5
ASSVGDPGELF	TRBV9	TRBJ1-4
ASSSTGYGYGYT	TRBV5-6	TRBJ1-2
ASSGQSGSFGNEQF	TRBV7-6	TRBJ2-1
SVELGSNSPLH	TRBV29-1	TRBJ1-6
ASKLSGRWSEQY	TRBV6-5	TRBJ2-7
ASSSRQGSSYNEQF	TRBV7-3	TRBJ2-1
ASSTTGTGPGYT	TRBV7-9	TRBJ1-2
ASSPGQGGETQY	TRBV2	TRBJ2-5
ASRRQGALVTEAF	TRBV6-5	TRBJ1-1
SASPHREQY	TRBV20-1	TRBJ2-7
ASSLEGSGRGTQY	TRBV11-2	TRBJ2-5
ASRPQGADSGEQY	TRBV2	TRBJ2-7
ASSSKQEPDGYT	TRBV5-4	TRBJ1-2
ASSLAVGEQF	TRBV28	TRBJ2-1
ASSYDSINQPQH	TRBV6-5	TRBJ1-5
ASSYTGFSGNTIY	TRBV6-5	TRBJ1-3
ASSSDLNTEAF	TRBV11-2	TRBJ1-1
ASSESRQGATGYT	TRBV7-2	TRBJ1-2
ASSPQGAIEQF	TRBV7-3	TRBJ2-1
ASSPTRIRGNEQF	TRBV7-9	TRBJ2-1
ASSYDSVYYGYT	TRBV7-2	TRBJ1-2
ASTSMGQSNTEAF	TRBV11-3	TRBJ1-1
ASSSAVVGRVNTEAF	TRBV11-3	TRBJ1-1
ASSQTGNQPQH	TRBV18	TRBJ1-5
ASSLLGGNTEAF	TRBV5-1	TRBJ1-1
ASSQDIAGDSLTYEQY	TRBV4-3	TRBJ2-7
ASSGQGNTEAF	TRBV6-1	TRBJ1-1
ASSPTGNRETQY	TRBV7-6	TRBJ2-5
AWSVYLQGHNEAF	TRBV30	TRBJ1-1